The 9 T cell receptor beta chains listed next were all sequenced from one sample in a study of T-cell memory formation after mild COVID-19. From the 5' RACE reads, TCRdb called clonotypes with MiXCR, one entry per CDR3 protein. The profile shows roughly 450,000 distinct CDR3 sequences, 18% of them singletons. The sequenced sample consisted of PBMCs or a T cell subset sorted from them (not recorded which). Receptors originate from an adult woman who had mild COVID-19 (a few samples of this study predate the infection). Cell type and time point are not known.

The V and J genes are TRBV4-2 and TRBJ2-2; D remains ambiguous. The CDR3 contains 14 residues. The germline V gene encodes CDR1 LGHNA and CDR2 YNFKEQ. Trimming stripped 4 bases from V and 6 bases from J, with 12 bases between. The CDR3 coding sequence is TGTGCCAGCAGCCTCCCGGGCCAGGCCGGGGAGCTGTTTTTT. Its protein product is CASSLPGQAGELFF.

The table lists this clonotype with a few counts. The chain uses TRBV28 and TRBJ2-1, with 9 bases that match TRBD1. The germline gives CDR1 MDHEN, CDR2 SYDVKM. The CDR3 totals 15 residues. With V trimmed by 7 bases and J by 9 bases, 13 bases remained unmatched. In DNA form, the CDR3 reads TGTGCCAGCACCATGGGGGGGACAGGGAGTAGTGAGCAGTTCTTC. Protein: CASTMGGTGSSEQFF. Filled out from reference TRBV28 and TRBJ2-1, the complete variable domain reads DVKVTQSSRYLVKRTGEKVFLECVQDMDHENMFWYRQDPGLGLRLIYFSYDVKMKEKGDIPEGYSVSREKKERFSLILESASTNQTSMYLCASTMGGTGSSEQFFGPGTRLTVL.

This clonotype was seen a few times. This chain joins TRBV20-1 and TRBJ2-5; D may match TRBD1 or TRBD2 (5 bases each). This CDR3 spans 13 amino acids. V dropped 6 bases and J dropped 5 bases, with 16 bases sitting between them. Germline lookup yields CDR1 DFQATT and CDR2 SNEGSKA (reference sequence). The CDR3: CSAPLGARETQYF. DNA of the CDR3: TGCAGTGCCCCTCTCGGGGCCAGGGAGACCCAGTACTTC.

The chain uses TRBV3-1 and TRBJ2-3; 9 nucleotides line up with TRBD1. This CDR3 is built from 14 residues. V dropped 3 bases and J dropped 7; count of bases not matched to a gene: 5. Germline assignment: CDR1 LGHDT and CDR2 YNNKEL (reference sequence). CDR3 amino acids: CASSHGDRVYTQYF. The DNA for the CDR3 is TGTGCCAGCAGCCATGGGGACAGGGTTTATACGCAGTATTTT.

The table lists this clonotype with a few counts. This chain links TRBV21-1 with TRBJ2-4; the table's D call of TRBD1 was not tested on the DNA. TRBV21-1 is shown as a pseudogene. CDR3 length: 16 residues. For the CDR3, the DNA is TGTGCCAGCAAATGGACAGAAAAGCTAGCCAAAAACATTCAGTACTTC. Translation gives CASKWTEKLAKNIQYF.

This clonotype was recorded a few times. One end of the junction is discordant with germline, which a read error may explain. The J gene is TRBJ2-7, the V gene TRBV9, with D maybe TRBD1 (6 bases). This CDR3 is 15 amino acids long. The germline CDR1 and CDR2 sequences are SGDLS and YYNGEE. CDR3: CASSVGGGPDPLKNF. As DNA, the CDR3 is TGTGCCAGCAGCGTAGGTGGGGGCCCGGACCCTCTAAAGAACTTC.

V and J are TRBV7-2 and TRBJ2-6; 9 positions agree with TRBD1. This CDR3 spans 18 amino acids. The V gene's germline CDR1 is SGHTA and CDR2 FQGNSA. Trimming at V came to 5 bases and at J to 5 bases, leaving 13 bases not matched to a gene. The CDR3 loop reads CASSRAGTGRVRANVLTF. CDR3 nucleotide sequence: TGTGCCAGCAGCCGCGCCGGGACAGGGAGAGTTCGGGCCAACGTCCTGACTTTC.

This clonotype was detected only a few times. J is TRBJ2-7 and V is TRBV6-5; TRBD2 might be the D (5 bases). V was pared by 6 bases and J by 1 base, with 16 bases between. The CDR3 has 15 amino acids. Germline V gene sequence: CDR1 MNHEY, CDR2 SVGAGI. The CDR3 here is CASRTREGGSYEQYF. The CDR3, as DNA: TGTGCCAGCAGGACACGGGAAGGAGGATCCTACGAGCAGTACTTC.

The gene calls are TRBV7-8 and TRBJ2-1, with 11 bases lining up with TRBD2. This CDR3 contains 16 residues. The germline V gene encodes CDR1 SGHVS and CDR2 FQNEAQ. J lost 6 bases, V lost 5 bases, and 9 bases had no gene match. This CDR3 is CASSATGTSGVNEQFF. The CDR3, as DNA: TGTGCCAGCAGCGCGACCGGGACTAGCGGCGTCAATGAGCAGTTCTTC.